This T cell receptor (beta chain) was recorded in a study of blood T cells in healthy people across ages. Per germline, CDR1 SGDLS and CDR2 YYNGEE. This CDR3 is built from 15 residues. Trimming took 0 bases from V and 2 from J, leaving 9 bases between them. A J-beta primer mix and a sample-barcoded 5' primer were used in a second PCR of about 6 to 12 cycles. TCRdb redid the calling of the 5' RACE reads with MiXCR, one entry per CDR3 protein. The sample records 750,000 to 950,000 distinct CDR3 sequences, under 30% being singletons. These data were also filed under a second study, of T cells of mothers and their children.

V gene TRBV9 combines with J gene TRBJ2-1; D is unresolved. This sequence was found in a boy aged 5-17 years in good health. The specimen was blood. CDR3 protein: CASSVAAGAYNEQFF. DNA for the CDR3: TGTGCCAGCAGCGTAGCAGCAGGAGCCTACAATGAGCAGTTCTTC.